The 21 T cell receptor beta chains below all came from one sample that was sequenced in a study of neurological immune-mediated disorders (dated by TCRdb to the late 2010s). The library was produced with 5' RACE. Instrument on record: Illumina HiSeq 2500. TCRdb applied fastp at Q25 and MiXCR to the public reads, then kept only in-frame beta chains. CDR3 protein sequences are deduplicated, and each keeps its most common genes and DNA. This sample has about 53,000 distinct CDR3 sequences in its table, and 16% of those were observed once. The ten biggest clones cover 4.4% of the sample. Sequenced input: PBMCs. Receptors originate from a man aged 55 to 69 in good health.

In its sample, this clonotype was seen many times. The rearrangement links TRBV20-1 to TRBJ2-7; perhaps TRBD2 as D (6 bases). V was clipped by 6 bases and J by 3 bases, with 15 bases between them. The germline V gene encodes CDR1 DFQATT and CDR2 SNEGSKA (reference sequence). The CDR3 sequence is 13 residues long. This CDR3 is CSALGGKVYEQYF. CDR3 sequence (DNA): TGCAGTGCCCTCGGAGGGAAGGTCTACGAGCAGTACTTC.

This clonotype was detected many times. The chain links TRBV7-2 to TRBJ2-3, with 7 bases that match TRBD2. Germline assignment: CDR1 SGHTA and CDR2 FQGNSA. V shed 1 base, J shed 6 bases, and the junction held 4 bases outside the gene matches. CDR3 length: 14 amino acids. The CDR3 loop reads CASSLVGSGDTQYF. The CDR3 DNA reads TGTGCCAGCAGCTTAGTTGGTAGCGGGGATACGCAGTATTTT.

This clonotype was counted ten times or more. The V call is TRBV7-6, the J call TRBJ2-2, with 7 bases lining up with TRBD1. Trimming removed 2 bases from V and 0 bases from J; junction bases left unmatched: 6. This CDR3 region has 17 residues. Germline values: CDR1 SGHVS, CDR2 FNYEAQ. As DNA, the CDR3 is TGTGCCAGCAGCTTACCTGAGGGGGCGACGAACACCGGGGAGCTGTTTTTT. Translating it yields CASSLPEGATNTGELFF.

This clonotype has ten or more counts. One junction end disagrees with the germline gene, perhaps due to a read error. CDR3 in DNA: TGTGCTAGCAGCTTAGACAGGGGGAAGGCCCAGTACTTC. It is translated as CASSLDRGKAQYF. The genes are TRBV7-7 and TRBJ2-5; the match to TRBD1 covers 9 bases. The CDR3 has 13 residues. CDR1 is SSHAT, CDR2 FNYEAQ, per germline (reference sequence).

This clonotype has at least ten counts. The chain joins TRBV7-2 to TRBJ2-2; 14 positions agree with TRBD2. V lost 3 bases and J lost 7; bases outside the gene matches: 7. Germline CDR1 reads SGHTA; CDR2 reads FQGNSA. The CDR3 covers 17 residues. The CDR3 loop reads CASSFPGLAGVVGELFF. The CDR3 region has the DNA TGTGCCAGCAGCTTCCCGGGACTAGCGGGAGTGGTCGGGGAGCTGTTTTTT.

This clonotype was detected many times. The rearrangement joins TRBV6-5 to TRBJ2-2, with D perhaps TRBD1 (6 bases). The CDR3 length is 14 residues. V was pared by 5 bases and J by 1 base, with 8 bases between. Germline CDR1 and CDR2: MNHEY and SVGAGI. This CDR3 is CASSRGGNTGELFF. In DNA form, the CDR3 reads TGTGCCAGCAGTCGAGGGGGGAACACCGGGGAGCTGTTTTTT.

Ten or more counts support this clonotype. This chain links TRBV29-1 with TRBJ2-2; D gene ambiguous. The CDR3 totals 14 residues. Germline V gene sequence: CDR1 SQVTM, CDR2 ANQGSEA. V shed 4 bases and J shed 2 bases, with 11 bases lying between them. The CDR3 region is CSVVGQKNTGELFF. CDR3 DNA sequence: TGCAGCGTTGTCGGTCAGAAAAACACCGGGGAGCTGTTTTTT.

This clonotype was recorded at least ten times. The CDR3 loop reads CASSLLSRDLNQPQHF. In DNA, the CDR3 is TGTGCCAGCAGCTTGCTATCCCGGGACCTCAATCAGCCCCAGCATTTT. The chain uses TRBV7-2 and TRBJ1-5; D perhaps matches TRBD1 (5 bases). Trimming shortened V by 3 bases and J by 3 bases, and 15 bases separated the two germline ends. Germline-derived CDR1 and CDR2 are SGHTA and FQGNSA. The CDR3 contains 16 residues.

This clonotype appeared many times. CDR3 sequence reads: CASSLEQFSGNTIYF. CDR3 nucleotides: TGCGCCAGCAGCTTGGAACAGTTCTCTGGAAACACCATATATTTT. V gene TRBV5-1 combines with J gene TRBJ1-3; unclear D gene. The CDR3 runs 15 residues. The germline gives CDR1 SGHRS, CDR2 YFSETQ. Between the trimmed V and J ends, which lost 0 bases and 0 bases, there was a span of 7 bases.

The sample holds many counts of this clonotype. The V and J genes are TRBV7-3 and TRBJ2-5, with 13 bases that match TRBD2. The CDR3 has 19 residues. The V gene end was trimmed by 5 bases and the J gene end by 5 bases; junction bases not matched to a gene: 17. Germline CDR1 SGHTA, CDR2 FQGTGA. CDR3: CASSPTPTSGRRGLETQYF. The CDR3 nucleotides are TGTGCCAGCAGCCCTACCCCGACTAGCGGGAGGAGGGGATTGGAGACCCAGTACTTC.

About this clonotype itself: In this CDR3 the conserved last residue, phenylalanine or tryptophan, is missing, so a read error is likely. The chain employs TRBV29-1 and TRBJ2-2; no firm D call. The germline V gene has CDR1 SQVTM and CDR2 ANQGSEA. Trimming removed 7 bases from V and 3 bases from J, with 12 bases in between. The length of the CDR3 is 13 residues. The chain's CDR3 is CSGRPADTGELFS. The CDR3 nucleotides are TGCAGCGGGCGGCCCGCGGACACCGGGGAGCTGTTTTCT.

Of note for this clonotype: One end of the junction is discordant with germline, which a read error may explain. The chain is built from TRBV5-1 and TRBJ2-5; perhaps D is TRBD1 or TRBD2 (5 bases each). CDR3 length equals 14 residues. Germline V lookup: CDR1 SGHRS, CDR2 YFSETQ. The CDR3 DNA sequence: TGCGCCAGCAACTCGGGACGGATACAAGAGACCCAGTATTTC. Translated: CASNSGRIQETQYF.

This clonotype was observed at least ten times. The V and J genes are TRBV29-1 and TRBJ2-2; D is perhaps TRBD2 (5 bases). Per the germline V gene, CDR1 is SQVTM and CDR2 is ANQGSEA. V shed 7 bases and J shed 1 base, with 13 bases lying between them. This CDR3 has 14 amino acids. This CDR3 is CSAEDGENTGELFF. As DNA, the CDR3 is TGCAGCGCAGAGGACGGGGAGAACACCGGGGAGCTGTTTTTT.

This clonotype was seen ten or more times. This rearrangement joins TRBV20-1 to TRBJ2-7, with 8 nucleotides matching TRBD1. The V gene end was trimmed by 3 bases and the J gene end by 0 bases; junction bases not matched to a gene: 7. The germline V gene encodes CDR1 DFQATT and CDR2 SNEGSKA (reference sequence). This CDR3 spans 15 amino acids. CDR3 DNA sequence: TGCAGTGCTAGCAGACAGGGGTCCTTCTCCTACGAGCAGTACTTC. Amino acids: CSASRQGSFSYEQYF.

This clonotype was observed many times. No DNA is shown, since the ends of the CDR3 on it are uncertain; the CDR3 is the one TCRdb lists. This rearrangement joins TRBV10-3 to TRBJ2-7; the tabulated D call, TRBD2, remains unverified against the DNA. The CDR3 totals 15 residues, both ends included. Germline CDR1 and CDR2: ENHRY and SYGVKD. The CDR3 protein is CAISTSAGRGYEQYF.

This clonotype was seen many times. The rearrangement uses TRBV7-2 and TRBJ2-1; 13 nucleotides align to TRBD2. The trim removed 3 bases at V and 8 bases at J, leaving 4 bases unmatched. Germline CDR1 SGHTA, CDR2 FQGNSA. The CDR3 is 15 residues long. The CDR3 reads CASSFGLAGADEQFF. The DNA of the CDR3 is TGTGCCAGCAGCTTTGGACTAGCGGGAGCCGATGAGCAGTTCTTC.

This clonotype was found many times. The chain carries TRBV5-1 and TRBJ1-4, with TRBD1 identical over 8 bases. J gave up 7 bases and V 1 base, and 6 bases lay outside the gene matches. This CDR3 is built from 15 residues. Germline V gene sequence: CDR1 SGHRS, CDR2 YFSETQ. The DNA for the CDR3 is TGCGCCAGCAGCTTGCGTCCGGACAGGGTTGAAAAACTGTTTTTT. Amino acid sequence: CASSLRPDRVEKLFF. Full variable domain (remainder filled in from reference TRBV5-1 and TRBJ1-4): KAGVTQTPRYLIKTRGQQVTLSCSPISGHRSVSWYQQTPGQGLQFLFEYFSETQRNKGNFPGRFSGRQFSNSRSEMNVSTLELGDSALYLCASSLRPDRVEKLFFGSGTQLSVL.

This clonotype was recorded many times. V usage is TRBV7-2 and J usage is TRBJ2-2; D might be TRBD1 (5 bases). Germline CDR1 SGHTA, CDR2 FQGNSA. The V end was cut by 5 bases, the J end by 6 bases, with 10 bases between. The CDR3 extends over 13 amino acids. This CDR3 reads CASSPRVAGELFF. The CDR3 nucleotides are TGTGCCAGCAGCCCCAGGGTTGCCGGGGAGCTGTTTTTT. Using reference TRBV7-2 and TRBJ2-2 for the parts outside the CDR3, the full variable domain is GAGVSQSPSNKVTEKGKDVELRCDPISGHTALYWYRQSLGQGLEFLIYFQGNSAPDKSGLPSDRFSAERTGGSVSTLTIQRTQQEDSAVYLCASSPRVAGELFFGEGSRLTVL.

The chain couples TRBV25-1 to TRBJ2-1; either TRBD1 or TRBD2 may supply D (5 bases each). This CDR3 comprises 15 residues. In germline, CDR1 is MGHDK, CDR2 SYGVNS. V lost 1 base, J lost 8 bases, and 15 bases lay in between. In nucleotides, the CDR3 is TGTGCCAGCAGTGAATGGGCGGGCCTGGGGGATGAGCAGTTCTTC. This codes for CASSEWAGLGDEQFF.

V and J are TRBV4-1 and TRBJ2-7; 10 positions agree with TRBD2. The CDR3 totals 14 residues. Looked up from germline, CDR1 is MGHRA and CDR2 is YSYEKL. V lost 4 bases and J lost 5; bases outside the gene matches: 5. The CDR3 sequence: CASSLAGGFDEQYF. CDR3 coding DNA: TGCGCCAGCAGCCTAGCGGGAGGATTCGACGAGCAGTACTTC.

This clonotype came up many times. The genes are TRBV4-3 and TRBJ1-6, with 7 bases matching TRBD1. CDR1 is LGHNA, CDR2 YSLEER, per germline. The CDR3 spans 15 residues. The trim removed 1 base at V and 9 bases at J, leaving 6 bases unmatched. CDR3 in amino acids: CASSQGQGGGSPLHF. In nucleotides, the CDR3 is TGCGCCAGCAGCCAAGGTCAGGGGGGAGGTTCACCCCTCCACTTT.